This entry describes one TCR beta chain. What it binds is not known. A v3.0 immunoSEQ assay was performed at survey level. Using immunoSEQ multiplex PCR, the repertoire was profiled, and TCRdb retains in-frame clones only, with some absent. In the table there are 25,000 to 30,000 clones, around 89% of which are singletons. This specimen belongs to a study of long-term antiretroviral therapy in people with HIV. Findings and limits, study-wide: Regardless of time point, clones expanded before ART dominated the repertoire. Among HIV repertoires, CDR3 length ranges were narrower than those of controls.

The sample was unsorted PBMCs, taken 0.5 years after starting antiretroviral therapy. This sequence originates from a woman younger than 30 with HIV.

This CDR3 is CASSPTFPPQGYGYTF. CDR3 DNA: TGCGCCAGCAGCCCTACCTTCCCCCCGCAGGGCTATGGCTACACCTTC. The V call is TRBV5-1, the J call TRBJ1-2; a weak D match, TRBD1 (5 bases). CDR3 size: 16 residues. The V end lost 4 bases, the J end lost 4 bases, and 20 bases lay between the germline ends. Germline-derived CDR1 and CDR2 are SGHRS and YFSETQ.